Listed here are 10 T cell receptor beta chains from one sample, sequenced in a study of T cells after yellow fever vaccination. Each CDR3 protein is one row after TCRdb ran MiXCR on the 5' RACE reads. The sample comprises over 300,000 distinct CDR3 sequences, around 6.8% of which are singletons, and about 18% rests with the top ten. The input for sequencing was PBMCs, taken approximately 47 days after the first yellow fever vaccination. The receptors come from a man between 18 and 35 years old who received the YFV17D yellow fever vaccine.

At least ten counts were recorded for this clonotype. The rearrangement links TRBV29-1 to TRBJ2-1; 9 bases agree with TRBD1. V lost 5 bases and J lost 12; bases outside the gene matches: 11. This CDR3 has 13 residues. Germline values: CDR1 SQVTM, CDR2 ANQGSEA. CDR3 sequence reads: CSVPDRGEWGQFF. In DNA form, the CDR3 reads TGCAGCGTTCCGGACAGGGGAGAATGGGGGCAGTTCTTC.

This clonotype was detected many times. V is TRBV24-1 and J is TRBJ2-7; TRBD1 agrees at 10 bases. Germline values: CDR1 KGHDR, CDR2 SFDVKD. V lost 12 bases, J lost 3 bases, and 13 bases stayed unmatched. The CDR3 length is 15 residues. Here the CDR3 DNA reads TGTGCCCCCCAGGCTCGGGACAGGGGACTCTACGAGCAGTACGTC. It yields the protein CAPQARDRGLYEQYV.

The chain is built from TRBV11-2 and TRBJ1-1; the D gene is possibly TRBD1 (6 bases). The CDR3 loop spans 16 amino acids. Germline CDR1 SGHAT, CDR2 FQNNGV. Deletions cut 1 base from V and 1 base from J, with 13 bases between. For the CDR3, the DNA is TGTGCCAGCAGCTTAGTAGGGGGGTCGAGGAACACTGAAGCTTTCTTT. Residues: CASSLVGGSRNTEAFF.

The sample holds many counts of this clonotype. The chain recombines TRBV5-1 with TRBJ2-7, with D possibly TRBD2 on 6 matching bases. V lost 2 bases and J lost 4, with 7 bases in between. This CDR3 is 12 amino acids long. Germline loops: CDR1 SGHRS, CDR2 YFSETQ. The CDR3 is CASSFRGYEQYF. In DNA form, the CDR3 reads TGCGCCAGCAGCTTCCGGGGGTACGAGCAGTACTTC.

This clonotype was counted between two and nine times. J is TRBJ2-5 and V is TRBV23-1; D assignment may be TRBD1 or TRBD2 (6 bases each). TRBV23-1 is placed among ORFs of uncertain function. V gave up 3 bases and J gave up 2 bases, with 22 bases separating them. The CDR3 runs 18 residues. CDR3 nucleotides: TGCGCCAGCAGTCACTCGGGGGAGTTTCGTCAGGGGCAAGAGACCCAGTACTTC. Residues: CASSHSGEFRQGQETQYF.

The chain employs TRBV5-1 and TRBJ1-1, with D possibly being TRBD1 (6 bases). This CDR3 is 14 amino acids long. From germline, CDR1 is SGHRS and CDR2 YFSETQ. Trimming shortened V by 7 bases and J by 5 bases, and 18 bases separated the two germline ends. CDR3 residues: CASRSTGLVTEAFF. The DNA of the CDR3 is TGCGCCAGCCGATCTACAGGGCTCGTGACTGAAGCTTTCTTT.

V usage is TRBV5-6 and J usage is TRBJ2-3; TRBD2 aligns across 7 bases. J was trimmed by 8 bases and V by 1 base; bases with no gene match: 4. The germline V gene encodes CDR1 SGHDT and CDR2 YYEEEE. The CDR3 consists of 13 residues. CDR3 sequence reads: CASSLRTSFTQYF. The CDR3, as DNA: TGTGCCAGCAGCTTGAGGACTAGTTTTACGCAGTATTTT.

This clonotype was seen a handful of times. The chain is built from TRBV6-1 and TRBJ2-3; D call uncertain. The germline CDR1 and CDR2 sequences are MNHNS and SASEGT. The V and J ends lost 3 bases and 2 bases respectively, with 12 bases between them. The CDR3 is 15 residues long. The CDR3, as DNA: TGTGCCAGCAGTGATCGATACCTTTTCACAGATACGCAGTATTTT. Its translation: CASSDRYLFTDTQYF.

In its sample, this clonotype was seen many times. This chain uses TRBV9 with TRBJ1-4; D is perhaps TRBD1 (6 bases). Deletions cut 0 bases from V and 1 base from J, with 10 bases between. Germline V CDR1 and CDR2: SGDLS, YYNGEE. The CDR3 runs to 16 residues. The CDR3 loop reads CASSVGAGVTNEKLFF. The CDR3 DNA reads TGTGCCAGCAGCGTAGGAGCAGGGGTAACTAATGAAAAACTGTTTTTT. Together with reference TRBV9 and TRBJ1-4, the CDR3 gives the full variable domain: DSGVTQTPKHLITATGQRVTLRCSPRSGDLSVYWYQQSLDQGLQFLIQYYNGEERAKGNILERFSAQQFPDLHSELNLSSLELGDSALYFCASSVGAGVTNEKLFFGSGTQLSVL.

This chain uses TRBV5-1 with TRBJ1-1, with D unresolved. The germline V and J ends were trimmed by 4 bases and 3 bases, with 22 bases remaining between them. This CDR3 contains 17 residues. Germline V gene data show CDR1 as SGHRS and CDR2 as YFSETQ. CDR3: CASSPLGPGFMDTEAFF. The CDR3, as DNA: TGCGCCAGCAGCCCACTCGGACCGGGATTTATGGACACTGAAGCTTTCTTT.